Listed below are T cell receptor beta chains from one sample, sequenced in a study of shared clonotypes between healthy human individuals. Some clones are missing from TCRdb's copy, which holds only in-frame ones; the method was immunoSEQ multiplex PCR. The sample lists more than 1,200,000 clones, 98% to 99% occurring once. Sequenced material: naive CD4+ T cells sorted from blood. These receptors were collected from a man aged 30 to 45 in good health. CDR3s include the opening cysteine and the closing phenylalanine or tryptophan. The D gene is left open where the match is weak. Clone size, where shown, is once, few, many, or a class for clones that have expanded.

d_call j_call v_call clone_size cdr3_nt cdr3_aa
TRBD2 TRBJ2-3 TRBV14 - TGTGCCAGCAGCCAAGATGTACTAGCGGTCACAGATACGCAGTATTTT CASSQDVLAVTDTQYF
- TRBJ2-2 TRBV30 - TGTGCCTGGAGTCGAACCCGCACCGGGGAGCTGTTTTTT CAWSRTRTGELFF
- TRBJ2-3 TRBV7-2 - TGTGCCAGCAGCTTATTCTTCCGAGGGACGATCAGCACAGATACGCAGTATTTT CASSLFFRGTISTDTQYF
TRBD1 TRBJ1-3 TRBV5-1 - TGCGCCAGCAGCCAAGGACAGGGGGTGACGTCTGGAAACACCATATATTTT CASSQGQGVTSGNTIYF
- TRBJ2-7 TRBV11-2 - TGTGCCAGCAGCTCCGGACCTAACGCTTACTACGAGCAGTACTTC CASSSGPNAYYEQYF
- TRBJ1-2 TRBV28 - TGTGCCAGCAGTTCCCTATCACACAGTGTTTGGAGCGGCTACACCTTC CASSSLSHSVWSGYTF
TRBD2 TRBJ2-5 TRBV5-1 - TGCGCCAGCAGCTTGGGACTAGCGGGACATCTGAGAGAGACCCAGTACTTC CASSLGLAGHLRETQYF
TRBD2 TRBJ2-1 TRBV4-3 - TGCGCCAGCAGCCAAGATTGGGGGACTAGTAGGGAGCAGTTCTTC CASSQDWGTSREQFF
- TRBJ2-5 TRBV28 - TGTGCCAGCAGTGCCCTTGGAGAGACCCAGTACTTC CASSALGETQYF
TRBD1 TRBJ2-1 TRBV28 once TGTGCCAGCAGTGTTTCGGGACAGGGTTACAATGAGCAGTTCTTC CASSVSGQGYNEQFF
- TRBJ1-2 TRBV19 - TGTGCCAGTAGTCGGACAGACTATGGCTACACCTTC CASSRTDYGYTF
- TRBJ2-5 TRBV9 - TGTGCCAGCAGCGTAGGTTTTGAGACCCAGTACTTC CASSVGFETQYF
TRBD2 TRBJ2-7 TRBV6-1 - TGTGCCAGCAGTACTAGCGCGAAGAGCTCCTACGAGCAGTACTTC CASSTSAKSSYEQYF
- TRBJ2-2 TRBV12-5 - TGTGCTAGTGGTCTAACACCAGGGGCCGGGGAGCTGTTTTTT CASGLTPGAGELFF
- TRBJ2-7 TRBV27 - TGTGCCAGCAGTTTACAGGGCAGCTACGAGCAGTACTTC CASSLQGSYEQYF
TRBD1 TRBJ1-1 TRBV7-9 - TGTGCCAGCAGTCGGACAGGGCCGGGTACTGAAGCTTTCTTT CASSRTGPGTEAFF
- TRBJ2-7 TRBV18 - TGTGCCAGCTCACCAGGGACGGGGATCTCCTACGAGCAGTACTTC CASSPGTGISYEQYF
- TRBJ2-7 TRBV5-4 - TGTGCCAGCAGCTTAGGGGGAGCGGAGCCCTACGAGCAGTACTTC CASSLGGAEPYEQYF
- TRBJ2-3 TRBV30 - TGTGCCTGGACCCGACTGGGGCCAGCACTAGATACGCAGTATTTT CAWTRLGPALDTQYF
TRBD2 TRBJ2-5 TRBV7-2 - TGTGCCAGCAGCCCGCGGGAGGGCCTACGGAAGACCCAGTACTTC CASSPREGLRKTQYF